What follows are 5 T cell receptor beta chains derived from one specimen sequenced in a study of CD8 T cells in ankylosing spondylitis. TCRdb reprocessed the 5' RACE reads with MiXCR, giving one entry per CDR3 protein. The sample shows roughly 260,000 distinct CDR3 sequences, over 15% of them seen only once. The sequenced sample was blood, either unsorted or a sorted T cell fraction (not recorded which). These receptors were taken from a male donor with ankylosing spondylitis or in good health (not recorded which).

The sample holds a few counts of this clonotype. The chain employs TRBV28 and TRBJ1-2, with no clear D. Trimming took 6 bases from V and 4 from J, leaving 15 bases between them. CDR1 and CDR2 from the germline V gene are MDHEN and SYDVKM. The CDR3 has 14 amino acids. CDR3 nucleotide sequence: TGTGCCAGCAGCCTATTGGACGGAGGCTATGGCTACACCTTC. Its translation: CASSLLDGGYGYTF.

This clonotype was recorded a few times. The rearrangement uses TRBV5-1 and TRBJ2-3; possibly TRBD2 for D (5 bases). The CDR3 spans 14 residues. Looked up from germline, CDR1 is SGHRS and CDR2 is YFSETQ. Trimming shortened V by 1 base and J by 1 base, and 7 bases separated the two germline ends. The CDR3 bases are TGCGCCAGCAGCTTGACAGCGGGCACAGATACGCAGTATTTT. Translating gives CASSLTAGTDTQYF.

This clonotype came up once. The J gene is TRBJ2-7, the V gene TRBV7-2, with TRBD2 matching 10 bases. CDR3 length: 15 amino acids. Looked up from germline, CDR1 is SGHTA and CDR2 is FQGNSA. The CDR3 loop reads CASSLAGAQAYEQYV. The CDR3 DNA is TGTGCCAGCAGCCTAGCGGGAGCCCAGGCCTACGAGCAGTACGTC.

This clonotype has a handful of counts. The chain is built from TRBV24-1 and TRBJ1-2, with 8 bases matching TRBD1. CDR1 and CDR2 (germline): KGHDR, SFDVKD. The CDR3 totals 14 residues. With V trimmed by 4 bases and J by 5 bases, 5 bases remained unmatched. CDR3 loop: CATSDPRTGYGYTF. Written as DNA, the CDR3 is TGTGCCACCAGTGACCCTCGGACAGGGTATGGCTACACCTTC.

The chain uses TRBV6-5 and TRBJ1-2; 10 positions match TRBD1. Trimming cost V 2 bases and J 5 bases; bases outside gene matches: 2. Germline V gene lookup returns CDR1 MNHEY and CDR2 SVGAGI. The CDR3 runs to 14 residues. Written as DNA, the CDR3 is TGTGCCAGCAGTTACGGGACAGGGGTTTATGGCTACACCTTC. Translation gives CASSYGTGVYGYTF.